This TCR beta chain was identified during a study of cytomegalovirus exposure and HLA in healthy donors. Study conclusions and caveats: Exclusion as indistinguishable affected some V segments, including TRBV6-2 and TRBV6-3.

This CDR3 is 16 amino acids long. Looked up from germline, CDR1 is LNHDA and CDR2 is SQIVND (reference sequence). Germline trimming cut 5 bases from V and 2 bases from J; bases unmatched to any gene: 11. The PCR employed 60 Vbeta primers together with 13 Jbeta primers. Method: immunoSEQ multiplex PCR; TCRdb's copy keeps in-frame clones and lacks some. The sample yields about 150,000 clones, around three quarters seen once. Concerning this clone itself: Its target is not known.

The sample consisted of PBMCs. This chain connects TRBV19 to TRBJ1-2, with 7 bases aligning to TRBD1. This TCR was recovered from a man aged 25 to 45 in good health. The CDR3 reads CASSHRDTGVNYGYTF. As DNA, the CDR3 is TGTGCCAGTAGTCACCGCGATACAGGGGTCAACTATGGCTACACCTTC.